Listed here is a single T cell receptor (beta chain). Antigen: not known. V lost 7 bases and J lost 8, with 24 bases in between. Germline V gene lookup returns CDR1 MNHNY and CDR2 SVGAGI (reference sequence). The CDR3 runs to 16 residues. The sample belongs to a study of OX40 agonist ivuxolimab in advanced cancers. Across the study: Participants, 82.7% male, averaged roughly 59 years of age, ranging from roughly 23 to 90.

Profiling relied on immunoSEQ multiplex PCR, and the TCRdb table lists in-frame clones only, not all of them. The sample yields 90,000 to 100,000 clones, around 85% seen once. Study-wide points: Researchers did not establish what antigens the expanded peripheral T cells target.

The origin of this receptor is an adult with an advanced solid tumor such as melanoma, head and neck, liver or kidney cancer. The gene calls are TRBV6-6 and TRBJ2-1; D is possibly TRBD1 (6 bases). The specimen comprised CD4+ or CD8+ T cells sorted from blood, sampled in a trial of the OX40 agonist ivuxolimab. DNA for the CDR3: TGTGCCAGCACCAGGAGTACAGGGAATTTAGGGGATGAGCAGTTCTTC. This gives the protein CASTRSTGNLGDEQFF.